The clone carrying this T cell receptor (beta chain) was counted between two and nine times. TCR sequencing used cDNA made by reverse transcription of extracted RNA. Sequencing was performed with immunoSEQ multiplex PCR; in TCRdb, only in-frame clones are kept and a portion is missing. This sample has about 210,000 clones, with just over 65% found just once. CDR3 length: 10 amino acids. V was trimmed by 3 bases and J by 5 bases, leaving 4 bases between them. Germline CDR1 SQVTM, CDR2 ANQGSEA. The data stem from a study of CD8+ T cells in alopecia areata. Study summary: Treatment comprised oral tofacitinib, 5 to 10 mg twice daily, in treated patients.

As to treatment: oral pan-JAK inhibitor, 5-10 mg twice daily. This specimen was CD4+ T cells sorted from blood, taken around week 44, from a patient treated with tofacitinib. This sequence originates from a human donor with alopecia areata. J is TRBJ2-5 and V is TRBV29-1, with unresolved D. CDR3 protein: CSVDVETQYF. The CDR3 bases are TGCAGCGTTGACGTCGAGACCCAGTACTTC.